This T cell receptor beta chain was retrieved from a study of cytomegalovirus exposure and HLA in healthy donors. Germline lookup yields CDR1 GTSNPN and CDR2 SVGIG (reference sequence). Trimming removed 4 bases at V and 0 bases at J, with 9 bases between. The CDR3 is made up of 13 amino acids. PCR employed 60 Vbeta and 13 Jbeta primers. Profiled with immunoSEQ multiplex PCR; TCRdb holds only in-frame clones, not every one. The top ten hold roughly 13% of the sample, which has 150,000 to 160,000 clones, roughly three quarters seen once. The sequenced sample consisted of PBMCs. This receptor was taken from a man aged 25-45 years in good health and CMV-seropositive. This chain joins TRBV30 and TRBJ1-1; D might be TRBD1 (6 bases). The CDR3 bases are TGTGCCTGGACGAGGGGGATGAACACTGAAGCTTTCTTT. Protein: CAWTRGMNTEAFF.